This T cell receptor beta chain came from a study of cytomegalovirus exposure and HLA in healthy donors. General study points: A later analysis showed HLA-associated TCR beta chains outstripping equally common others in clonal expansion. What TCR beta sequences reportedly achieved was accurate prediction of HLA-A and HLA-B alleles in most subjects. In a later analysis, most CMV-associated TCR beta chains appeared HLA-restricted.

Germline V lookup: CDR1 SGHVS, CDR2 FQNEAQ. The germline V and J ends were trimmed by 7 bases and 7 bases, with 10 bases remaining between them. The CDR3 totals 12 residues. As to this clone: The antigen remains undetermined.

The PCR used 60 Vbeta and 13 Jbeta primers. Using immunoSEQ multiplex PCR, the repertoire was profiled, and TCRdb retains in-frame clones only, with some absent. The profile shows tens of thousands of clones, just over 65% of them singletons. This TCR was recovered from a young woman in good health and CMV-seronegative. Input material: PBMCs. The chain couples TRBV7-8 to TRBJ2-2; D not certain. CDR3 protein: CASTPPVGELFF. For the CDR3, the DNA is TGTGCCAGCACCCCTCCGGTCGGGGAGCTGTTTTTT. Filled out from reference TRBV7-8 and TRBJ2-2, the complete variable domain reads GAGVSQSPRYKVAKRGQDVALRCDPISGHVSLFWYQQALGQGPEFLTYFQNEAQLDKSGLPSDRFFAERPEGSVSTLKIQRTQQEDSAVYLCASTPPVGELFFGEGSRLTVL.